The source of this T cell receptor (beta chain) is a study of graft-versus-host responses after intestinal transplantation. Profiling relied on immunoSEQ multiplex PCR, and the TCRdb table lists in-frame clones only, not all of them. The repertoire holds 150,000 or so clones, with 80% to 95% as singletons. As regards this clone: The antigen is not known.

Findings and caveats of the study: GvH clones turned up in recipient marrow; some had shown up first in ileum or blood.

V was pared by 6 bases and J by 3 bases, with 7 bases between. The germline gives CDR1 SGHRS, CDR2 YFSETQ. This CDR3 contains 12 residues. The sequencing here drew on unstimulated CD4+ T cells sorted from spleen or lymph node cells, taken before intestinal transplant. The V gene is TRBV5-1, the J gene TRBJ2-1; D possibly corresponds to TRBD2 (5 bases). This receptor was obtained from a human donor who received an intestinal transplant. The DNA for the CDR3 is TGCGCCAGCAATCGGGACTACAATGAGCAGTTCTTC. Translation gives CASNRDYNEQFF.